Listed below are T cell receptor beta chains from one sample, sequenced in a study of CD8 T cells in ankylosing spondylitis. Each CDR3 protein is one row after TCRdb ran MiXCR on the 5' RACE reads. The profile shows 450,000 to 550,000 distinct CDR3 sequences, 5.3% of them singletons. The specimen sequenced was blood, either unsorted or a sorted T cell fraction (not recorded which). Every receptor here comes from a male donor with ankylosing spondylitis. CDR3s include the opening cysteine and the closing phenylalanine or tryptophan. A D gene is named only where the DNA matches it firmly. Clone size, where shown, is once, few, many, or a class for clones that have expanded.

abundance,v_gene,d_gene,j_gene,CDR3aa,CDR3nt
few,TRBV20-1,-,TRBJ2-3,CSAPIPKRTDTQYF,TGCAGTGCCCCAATACCTAAGCGGACAGATACGCAGTATTTT
few,TRBV30,-,TRBJ1-2,CAWSGRFNYGYTF,TGTGCCTGGAGTGGACGGTTTAACTATGGCTACACCTTC
many,TRBV27,-,TRBJ2-1,CASSIGGIPGVDEQFF,TGTGCCAGCAGTATAGGAGGTATACCTGGGGTAGATGAGCAGTTCTTC
many,TRBV7-2,-,TRBJ1-5,CASSPPPGLSNQPQHF,TGTGCCAGCAGCCCTCCTCCGGGACTCAGCAATCAGCCCCAGCATTTT
few,TRBV12-3/TRBV12-4,-,TRBJ2-6,CASTSQTSGANVLTF,TGTGCCAGCACCTCCCAAACCTCTGGGGCCAACGTCCTGACTTTC
-,TRBV11-2,-,TRBJ2-2,CASSQTGSGTGELFF,TGTGCCAGCAGCCAAACAGGGAGCGGCACCGGGGAGCTGTTTTTT
many,TRBV7-9,-,TRBJ1-1,CASSLLPRTGSAFF,TGTGCCAGCAGCTTATTACCACGTACAGGTTCTGCTTTCTTT
-,TRBV28,TRBD2,TRBJ2-2,CASGPGTSGRTGELFF,TGTGCCAGCGGCCCAGGGACTAGCGGTCGCACCGGGGAGCTGTTTTTT
many,TRBV15,TRBD1,TRBJ2-3,CATSPGTDYTSTDTQYF,TGTGCCACCAGCCCAGGGACAGACTATACTAGCACAGATACGCAGTATTTT
many,TRBV9,-,TRBJ1-1,CASSVAGNTEAFF,TGTGCCAGCAGCGTAGCGGGGAACACTGAAGCTTTCTTT
few,TRBV27,-,TRBJ2-7,CASSLRAASSYEQYF,TGTGCCAGCAGCCTCCGCGCGGCGAGCTCCTACGAGCAGTACTTC
many,TRBV6-6,TRBD1,TRBJ1-5,CASSGQAGQPQHF,TGTGCCAGCAGCGGACAGGCGGGGCAGCCCCAGCATTTT
many,TRBV5-1,TRBD1,TRBJ2-3,CASSFMAGGSTDTQYF,TGCGCCAGCAGCTTTATGGCAGGGGGAAGCACAGATACGCAGTATTTT
few,TRBV11-2,-,TRBJ1-1,CASRPTGRYTEAFF,TGTGCCAGCAGACCGACAGGTCGGTACACTGAAGCTTTCTTT
many,TRBV18,-,TRBJ1-1,CASSPRSLRNTEAFF,TGTGCCAGCTCACCGAGGAGTCTGAGAAACACTGAAGCTTTCTTT
many,TRBV7-9,-,TRBJ1-2,CASSWPRAIANYGYTF,TGTGCCAGCAGCTGGCCTAGAGCAATTGCTAACTATGGCTACACCTTC
many,TRBV6-5,-,TRBJ2-2,CASSYSWGTTNTGELFF,TGTGCCAGCAGTTACTCGTGGGGAACTACGAACACCGGGGAGCTGTTTTTT
many,TRBV7-8,-,TRBJ1-5,CASSIHRHLSNQPQHF,TGTGCCAGCAGTATTCACCGGCACCTCAGCAATCAGCCCCAGCATTTT
many,TRBV20-1,TRBD1,TRBJ1-5,CSAYGQGGQPQHF,TGCAGTGCTTACGGACAGGGTGGGCAGCCCCAGCATTTT
few,TRBV20-1,TRBD2,TRBJ2-1,CSIRRIAGASQFF,TGCAGCATCAGGCGGATAGCGGGAGCCTCTCAGTTCTTC
many,TRBV4-3,-,TRBJ2-3,CASSQGVAARTDTQYF,TGCGCCAGCAGCCAAGGGGTAGCGGCACGCACAGATACGCAGTATTTT
many,TRBV7-9,-,TRBJ1-2,CASSPQGRDGYTF,TGTGCCAGCAGCCCGCAGGGTAGGGATGGCTACACCTTC
many,TRBV4-3,-,TRBJ1-1,CASSGSLNTEAFF,TGCGCCAGCAGCGGGTCCCTGAACACTGAAGCTTTCTTT
many,TRBV5-4,-,TRBJ1-2,CASSWGRTNYGYTF,TGTGCCAGCAGCTGGGGACGCACTAACTATGGCTACACCTTC
many,TRBV6-2/TRBV6-3,-,TRBJ2-3,CASSYIEGRKPDTQYF,TGTGCCAGCAGTTACATTGAGGGGCGAAAGCCAGATACGCAGTATTTT
-,TRBV15,-,TRBJ2-3,CATSKRVSGTDTQYF,TGTGCCACCAGCAAACGCGTCTCGGGCACAGATACGCAGTATTTT
few,TRBV20-1,-,TRBJ2-1,CSAGSGDFFYNEQFF,TGCAGTGCTGGGTCGGGGGATTTTTTCTACAATGAGCAGTTCTTC
many,TRBV9,-,TRBJ2-1,CASSRMIDEQFF,TGTGCCAGCTCGAGGATGATTGATGAGCAGTTCTTC
many,TRBV6-4,-,TRBJ2-3,CASSDSYKEVERRTDTQYF,TGTGCCAGCAGTGACTCGTATAAGGAGGTTGAAAGACGCACAGATACGCAGTATTTT
many,TRBV24-1,-,TRBJ1-5,CATSDPGFGQPQHF,TGTGCCACCTCCGATCCAGGGTTTGGTCAGCCCCAGCATTTT
many,TRBV7-9,-,TRBJ2-7,CASSLEGSYSYEQYF,TGTGCCAGCAGCTTAGAAGGCAGCTACTCCTACGAGCAGTACTTC
many,TRBV12-3/TRBV12-4,-,TRBJ2-7,CASSQLGEQYF,TGTGCCAGCAGTCAACTTGGCGAGCAGTACTTC
-,TRBV20-1,TRBD1,TRBJ2-3,CSARDARGRGDTQYF,TGCAGTGCTAGAGATGCGAGGGGGCGAGGTGATACGCAGTATTTT
many,TRBV4-1,TRBD1,TRBJ1-6,CASSQGQGGNNSPLHF,TGCGCCAGCAGCCAAGGACAGGGAGGGAATAATTCACCCCTCCACTTT
many,TRBV29-1,TRBD2,TRBJ2-1,CSGSGRAVEQFF,TGCAGCGGGAGCGGGAGGGCCGTTGAGCAGTTCTTC
-,TRBV4-2,TRBD1,TRBJ1-5,CASSQEHGQVDNQPQHF,TGTGCCAGCAGCCAAGAGCACGGACAGGTTGACAATCAGCCCCAGCATTTT
many,TRBV9,-,TRBJ2-3,CASSVEGFGTDTQYF,TGTGCCAGCAGCGTAGAGGGTTTTGGCACAGATACGCAGTATTTT
many,TRBV27,TRBD2,TRBJ2-3,CASNVAGGTDTQYF,TGTGCCAGCAATGTAGCGGGGGGTACAGATACGCAGTATTTT
many,TRBV29-1,TRBD1,TRBJ2-7,CSVLSTQGGSYEQYF,TGCAGCGTCCTATCGACACAGGGGGGTTCCTACGAGCAGTACTTC
-,TRBV6-2/TRBV6-3,TRBD1,TRBJ1-1,CASRRQGISDRAFF,TGTGCCAGCAGGCGACAGGGTATAAGCGATCGAGCTTTCTTT
many,TRBV3-1,-,TRBJ2-2,CASSQDYVLAGELFF,TGTGCCAGCAGCCAAGATTACGTGTTGGCCGGGGAGCTGTTTTTT
many,TRBV12-3/TRBV12-4,TRBD1,TRBJ2-4,CASSSDRGAKNIQYF,TGTGCCAGCAGTTCGGACAGGGGAGCCAAAAACATTCAGTACTTC
many,TRBV20-1,-,TRBJ2-1,CSARAFAGSYNEQFF,TGCAGTGCTAGAGCGTTCGCAGGATCCTACAATGAGCAGTTCTTC
many,TRBV7-9,TRBD2,TRBJ2-1,CARGGTSGNNEQFF,TGTGCCAGGGGAGGGACTAGCGGGAACAATGAGCAGTTCTTC